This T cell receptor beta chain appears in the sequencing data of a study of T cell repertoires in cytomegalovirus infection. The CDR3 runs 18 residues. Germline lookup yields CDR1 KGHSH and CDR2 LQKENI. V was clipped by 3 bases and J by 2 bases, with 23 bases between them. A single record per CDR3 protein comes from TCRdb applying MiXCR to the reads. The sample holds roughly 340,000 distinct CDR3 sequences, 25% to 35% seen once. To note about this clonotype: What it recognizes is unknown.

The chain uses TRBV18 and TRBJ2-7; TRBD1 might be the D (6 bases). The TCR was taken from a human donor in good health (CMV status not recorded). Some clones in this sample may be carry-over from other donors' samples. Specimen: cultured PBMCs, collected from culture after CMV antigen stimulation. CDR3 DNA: TGTGCCAGCTCACCTTCGACAGGATGGCAAGGGCGAACCTACGAGCAGTACTTC. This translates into CASSPSTGWQGRTYEQYF.